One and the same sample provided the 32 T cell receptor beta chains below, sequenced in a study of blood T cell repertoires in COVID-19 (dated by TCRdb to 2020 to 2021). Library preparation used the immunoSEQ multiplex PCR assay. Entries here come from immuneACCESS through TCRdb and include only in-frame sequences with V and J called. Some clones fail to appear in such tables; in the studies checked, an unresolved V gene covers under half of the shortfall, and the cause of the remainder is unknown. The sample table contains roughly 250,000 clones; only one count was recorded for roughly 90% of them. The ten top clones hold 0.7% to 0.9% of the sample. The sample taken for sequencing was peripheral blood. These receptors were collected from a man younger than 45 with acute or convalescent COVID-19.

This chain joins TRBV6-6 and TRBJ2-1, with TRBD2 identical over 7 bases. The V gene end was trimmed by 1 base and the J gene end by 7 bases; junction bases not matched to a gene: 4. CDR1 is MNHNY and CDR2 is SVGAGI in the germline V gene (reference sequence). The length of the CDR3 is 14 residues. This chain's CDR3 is CASSYWGRVNEQFF. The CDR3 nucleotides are TGTGCCAGCAGTTACTGGGGGAGGGTAAATGAGCAGTTCTTC.

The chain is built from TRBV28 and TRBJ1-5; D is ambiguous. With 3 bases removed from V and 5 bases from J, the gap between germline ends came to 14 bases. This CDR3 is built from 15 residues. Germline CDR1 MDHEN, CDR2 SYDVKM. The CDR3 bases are TGTGCCAGCAGTTTGAGTCCCGATCCCGATCAGCCCCAGCATTTT. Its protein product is CASSLSPDPDQPQHF.

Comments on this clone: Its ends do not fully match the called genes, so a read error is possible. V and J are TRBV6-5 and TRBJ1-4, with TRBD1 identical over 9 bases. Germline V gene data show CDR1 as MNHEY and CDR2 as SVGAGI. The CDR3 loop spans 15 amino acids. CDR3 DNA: TGTGCCAGCAGTGACTCCGGGACAGGGAACGAAAAACTGTTTTTT. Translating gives CASSDSGTGNEKLFF.

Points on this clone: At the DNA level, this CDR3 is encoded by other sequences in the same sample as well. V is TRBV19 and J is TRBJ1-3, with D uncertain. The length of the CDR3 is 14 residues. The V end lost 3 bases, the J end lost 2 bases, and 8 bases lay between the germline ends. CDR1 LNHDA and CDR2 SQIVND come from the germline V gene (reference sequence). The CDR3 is CASSITGAGNTIYF. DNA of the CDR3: TGTGCCAGTAGTATTACCGGGGCTGGAAACACCATATATTTT.

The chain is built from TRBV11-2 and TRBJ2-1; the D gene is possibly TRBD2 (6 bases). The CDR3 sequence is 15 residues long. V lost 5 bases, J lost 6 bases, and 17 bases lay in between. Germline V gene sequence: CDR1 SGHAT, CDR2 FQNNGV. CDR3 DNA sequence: TGTGCCAGCAGCCCAAAGCGGTTCGGGGGCAATGAGCAGTTCTTC. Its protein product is CASSPKRFGGNEQFF.

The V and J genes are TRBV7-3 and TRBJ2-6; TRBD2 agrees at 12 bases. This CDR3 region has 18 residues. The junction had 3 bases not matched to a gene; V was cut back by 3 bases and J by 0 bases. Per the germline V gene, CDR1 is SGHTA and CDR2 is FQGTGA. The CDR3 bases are TGTGCCAGCAGCTTGCGACTAGCGGGAGTCTCTGGGGCCAACGTCCTGACTTTC. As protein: CASSLRLAGVSGANVLTF.

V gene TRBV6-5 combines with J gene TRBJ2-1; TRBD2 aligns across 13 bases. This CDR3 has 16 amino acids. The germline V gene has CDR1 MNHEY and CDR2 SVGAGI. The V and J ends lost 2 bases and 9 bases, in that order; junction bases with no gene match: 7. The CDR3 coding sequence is TGTGCCAGCAGTTACCGGGGGACTAGCGGGAAAGTTGAGCAGTTCTTC. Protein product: CASSYRGTSGKVEQFF.

As DNA, the CDR3 is TGTGCCAGCAGCTTATCGATGGCGATCGTCACAGCGGGTGGCTACACCTTC. Protein product: CASSLSMAIVTAGGYTF. The chain is built from TRBV7-2 and TRBJ1-2; no reliable D call. CDR1 SGHTA and CDR2 FQGNSA come from the germline V gene. V lost 2 bases and J lost 7, with 23 bases in between. The CDR3 has 17 amino acids.

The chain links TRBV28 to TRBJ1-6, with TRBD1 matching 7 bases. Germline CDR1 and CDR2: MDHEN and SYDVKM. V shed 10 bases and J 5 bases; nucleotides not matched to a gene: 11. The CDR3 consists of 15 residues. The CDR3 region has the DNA TGTGCCACCCCTTCGGGGACAGCAAATAATTCACCCCTCCACTTT. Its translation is CATPSGTANNSPLHF.

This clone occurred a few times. The CDR3 protein is CASSQGPGQTGNTIYF. The CDR3 bases are TGCGCCAGCAGCCAAGGTCCAGGGCAGACTGGAAACACCATATATTTT. This chain uses TRBV4-1 with TRBJ1-3, with D possibly being TRBD1 (5 bases). V was cut by 1 base and J by 2 bases, with 12 bases left in between. Germline V CDR1 and CDR2: MGHRA, YSYEKL. CDR3 size: 16 residues.

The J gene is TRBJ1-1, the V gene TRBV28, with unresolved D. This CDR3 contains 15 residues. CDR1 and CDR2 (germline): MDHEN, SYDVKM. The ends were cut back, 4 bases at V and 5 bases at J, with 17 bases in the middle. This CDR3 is CASSSDRSTRTEAFF. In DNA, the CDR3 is TGTGCCAGCAGTTCTGATAGGAGCACTAGGACTGAAGCTTTCTTT.

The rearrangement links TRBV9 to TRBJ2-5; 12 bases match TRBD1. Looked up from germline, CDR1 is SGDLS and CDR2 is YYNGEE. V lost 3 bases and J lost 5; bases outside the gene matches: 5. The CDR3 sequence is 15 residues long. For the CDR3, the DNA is TGTGCCAGCAGCGGGGGGACAGGGGGCGATGAGACCCAGTACTTC. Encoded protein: CASSGGTGGDETQYF.

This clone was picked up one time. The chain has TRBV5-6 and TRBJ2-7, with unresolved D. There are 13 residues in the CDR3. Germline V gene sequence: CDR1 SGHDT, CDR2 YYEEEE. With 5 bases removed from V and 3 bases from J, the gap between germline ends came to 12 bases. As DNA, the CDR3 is TGTGCCAGCAGACTGAATAGCTTCTACGAGCAGTACTTC. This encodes CASRLNSFYEQYF.

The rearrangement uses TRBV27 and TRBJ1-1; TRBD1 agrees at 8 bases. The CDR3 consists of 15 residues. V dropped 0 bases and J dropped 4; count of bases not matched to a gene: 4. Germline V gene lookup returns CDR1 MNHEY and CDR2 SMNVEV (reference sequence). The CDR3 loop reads CASSLSAGGTTEAFF. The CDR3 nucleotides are TGTGCCAGCAGTTTATCCGCAGGGGGCACCACTGAAGCTTTCTTT.

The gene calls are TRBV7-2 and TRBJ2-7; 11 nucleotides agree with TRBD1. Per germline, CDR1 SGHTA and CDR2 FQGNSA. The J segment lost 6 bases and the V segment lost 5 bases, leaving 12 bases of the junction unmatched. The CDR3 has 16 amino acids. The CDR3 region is CASSTPRGQGAVEQYF. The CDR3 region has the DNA TGTGCCAGCAGCACCCCCCGCGGACAGGGGGCGGTCGAGCAGTACTTC.

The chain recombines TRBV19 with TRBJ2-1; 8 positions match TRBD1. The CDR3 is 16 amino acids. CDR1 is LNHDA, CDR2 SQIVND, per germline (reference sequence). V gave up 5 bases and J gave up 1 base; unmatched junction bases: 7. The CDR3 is CASSLTGTGSYNEQFF. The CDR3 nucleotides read TGTGCCAGTAGTTTAACCGGGACAGGATCCTACAATGAGCAGTTCTTC.

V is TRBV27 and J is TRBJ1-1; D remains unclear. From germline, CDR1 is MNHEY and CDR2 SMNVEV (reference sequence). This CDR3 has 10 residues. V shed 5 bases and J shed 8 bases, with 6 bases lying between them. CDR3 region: CASSPLEAFF. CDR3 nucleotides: TGTGCCAGCAGTCCTCTGGAAGCTTTCTTT.

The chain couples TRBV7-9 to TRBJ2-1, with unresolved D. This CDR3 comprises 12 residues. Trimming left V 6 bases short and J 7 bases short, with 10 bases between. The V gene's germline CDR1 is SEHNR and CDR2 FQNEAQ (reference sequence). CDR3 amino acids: CASRFQRNEQFF. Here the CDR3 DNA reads TGTGCCAGCAGATTTCAGCGTAATGAGCAGTTCTTC.

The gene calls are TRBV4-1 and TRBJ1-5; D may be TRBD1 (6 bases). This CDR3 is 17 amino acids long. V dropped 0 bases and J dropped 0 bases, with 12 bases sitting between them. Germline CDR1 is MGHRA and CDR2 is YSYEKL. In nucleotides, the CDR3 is TGCGCCAGCAGCCAAGATACAGGGTGGGATAGCAATCAGCCCCAGCATTTT. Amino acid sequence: CASSQDTGWDSNQPQHF.

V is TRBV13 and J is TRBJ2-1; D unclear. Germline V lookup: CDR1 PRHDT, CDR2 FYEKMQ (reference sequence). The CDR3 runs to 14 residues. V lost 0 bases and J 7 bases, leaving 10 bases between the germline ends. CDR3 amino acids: CASSLGPGANEQFF. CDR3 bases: TGTGCCAGCAGCTTAGGCCCCGGTGCAAATGAGCAGTTCTTC.

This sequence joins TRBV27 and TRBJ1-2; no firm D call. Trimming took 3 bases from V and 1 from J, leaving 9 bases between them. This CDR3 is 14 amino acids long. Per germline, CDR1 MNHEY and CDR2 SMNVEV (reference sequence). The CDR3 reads CASSLSGGNYGYTF. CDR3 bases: TGTGCCAGCAGTTTGTCCGGAGGTAACTATGGCTACACCTTC.

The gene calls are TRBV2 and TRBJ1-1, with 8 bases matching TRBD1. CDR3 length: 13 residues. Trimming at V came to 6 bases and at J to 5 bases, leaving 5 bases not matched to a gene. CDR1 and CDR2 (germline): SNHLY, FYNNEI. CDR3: CASRVDRATEAFF. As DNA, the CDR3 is TGTGCCAGCAGGGTGGACAGGGCGACTGAAGCTTTCTTT.

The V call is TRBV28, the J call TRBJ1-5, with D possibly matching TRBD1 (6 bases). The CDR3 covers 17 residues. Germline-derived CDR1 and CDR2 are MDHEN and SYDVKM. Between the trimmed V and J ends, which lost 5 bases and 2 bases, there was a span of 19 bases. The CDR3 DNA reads TGTGCCAGCAGTCCCCAGAGTGGGGACACGGGCAATCAGCCCCAGCATTTT. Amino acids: CASSPQSGDTGNQPQHF.

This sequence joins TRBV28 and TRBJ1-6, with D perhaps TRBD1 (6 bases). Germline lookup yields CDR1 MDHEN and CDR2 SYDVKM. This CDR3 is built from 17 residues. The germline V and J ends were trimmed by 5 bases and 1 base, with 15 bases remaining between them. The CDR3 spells CASSLLHRASYNSPLHF. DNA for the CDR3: TGTGCCAGCAGTCTACTCCACAGGGCGTCCTATAATTCACCCCTCCACTTT.

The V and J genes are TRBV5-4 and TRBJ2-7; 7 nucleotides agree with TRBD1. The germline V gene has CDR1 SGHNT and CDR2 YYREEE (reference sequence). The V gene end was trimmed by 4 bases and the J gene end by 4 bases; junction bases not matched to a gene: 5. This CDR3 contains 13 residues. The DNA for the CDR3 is TGTGCCAGCAGCCGACAGGGAACGTACGAGCAGTACTTC. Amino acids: CASSRQGTYEQYF.

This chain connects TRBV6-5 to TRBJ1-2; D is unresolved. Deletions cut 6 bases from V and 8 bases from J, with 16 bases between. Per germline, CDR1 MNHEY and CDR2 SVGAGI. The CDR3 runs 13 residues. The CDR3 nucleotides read TGTGCCAGCAGCCCCGATCCTGCGGGAGGCTACACCTTC. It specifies CASSPDPAGGYTF.

The CDR3 DNA sequence: TGTGCCAGCAGTCTACAGGGGGGCAAGGAAGGCACCATATATTTT. It yields the protein CASSLQGGKEGTIYF. The chain links TRBV27 to TRBJ1-3; TRBD1 matches at 8 bases. CDR3 size: 15 residues. Germline CDR1 is MNHEY and CDR2 is SMNVEV (reference sequence). Trimming took 5 bases from V and 9 from J; bases not matched to a gene: 12.

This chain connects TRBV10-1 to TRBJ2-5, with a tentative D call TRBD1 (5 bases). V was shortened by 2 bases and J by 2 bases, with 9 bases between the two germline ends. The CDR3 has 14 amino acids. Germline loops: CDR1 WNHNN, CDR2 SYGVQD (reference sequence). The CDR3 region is CASSESRGQETQYF. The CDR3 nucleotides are TGCGCCAGCAGTGAGAGTAGGGGTCAAGAGACCCAGTACTTC.

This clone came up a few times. CDR3 residues: CASSKVYAGTQPFSNQPQHF. CDR3 bases: TGTGCCAGCAGCAAAGTTTATGCGGGGACCCAACCTTTTAGCAATCAGCCCCAGCATTTT. The chain is built from TRBV21-1 and TRBJ1-5. TRBV21-1 is a pseudogene. The CDR3 spans 20 residues.

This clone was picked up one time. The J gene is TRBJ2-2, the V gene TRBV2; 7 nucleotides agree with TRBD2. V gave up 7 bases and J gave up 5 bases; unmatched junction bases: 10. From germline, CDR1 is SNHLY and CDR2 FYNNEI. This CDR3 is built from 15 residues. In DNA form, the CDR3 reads TGTGCCAGCATTCTTGAAGCGGGACCGACCGGGGAGCTGTTTTTT. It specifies CASILEAGPTGELFF.

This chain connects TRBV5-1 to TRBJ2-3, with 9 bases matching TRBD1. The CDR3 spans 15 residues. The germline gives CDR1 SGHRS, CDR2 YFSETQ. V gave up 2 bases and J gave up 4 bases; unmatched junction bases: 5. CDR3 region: CASSLQGASSDTQYF. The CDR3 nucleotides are TGCGCCAGCAGCTTACAGGGGGCGAGTTCAGATACGCAGTATTTT.

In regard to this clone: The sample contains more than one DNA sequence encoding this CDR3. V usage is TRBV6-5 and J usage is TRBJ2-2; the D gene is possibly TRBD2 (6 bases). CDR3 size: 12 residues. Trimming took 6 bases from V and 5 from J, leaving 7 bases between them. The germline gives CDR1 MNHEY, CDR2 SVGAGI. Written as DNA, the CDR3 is TGTGCCAGCAGACGGGGGACCGGGGAGCTGTTTTTT. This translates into CASRRGTGELFF.